The source of this T cell receptor (beta chain) is a study of cytomegalovirus exposure and HLA in healthy donors. Study findings and constraints: In a later analysis, parvovirus B19, influenza, CMV and Epstein-Barr virus appeared linked to several top co-occurrence clusters.

As regards this clone: As yet, its antigen is unknown.

Primers: 60 Vbeta forward and 13 Jbeta reverse. Only in-frame clones appear in the TCRdb table, and some are missing; sequencing was by immunoSEQ multiplex PCR. This table has 100,000 to 150,000 clones, more than 60% appearing once. This clonotype was sampled from an older woman in good health and CMV-seropositive. Sequencing input: PBMCs.

CDR3 bases: TGTGCCTGGAGTCGAGCGGGACTCACAGATACGCAGTATTTT. It encodes CAWSRAGLTDTQYF. V usage is TRBV30 and J usage is TRBJ2-3, with 7 bases lining up with TRBD2. Germline V gene sequence: CDR1 GTSNPN, CDR2 SVGIG (reference sequence). This CDR3 region has 14 residues. J gave up 2 bases and V 2 bases, and 4 bases lay outside the gene matches. The whole variable domain, filled in from reference TRBV30 and TRBJ2-3, reads SQTIHQWPATLVQPVGSPLSLECTVEGTSNPNLYWYRQAAGRGLQLLFYSVGIGQISSEVPQNLSASRPQDRQFILSSKKLLLSDSGFYLCAWSRAGLTDTQYFGPGTRLTVL.